What follows are 13 T cell receptor beta chains derived from one specimen sequenced in a study of early T cells in non-severe SARS-CoV-2 infection (dated by TCRdb to the early 2020s). Libraries were prepared through 5' RACE. Sequencing was carried out with a NextSeq 500. TCRdb applied fastp at Q25 and MiXCR to the public reads, then kept only in-frame beta chains. A single entry per CDR3 protein holds the most common genes and DNA from its merged rows. A total of about 49,000 distinct CDR3 sequences appear in this sample, more than 10% of them only once. About 2.7% of the sample goes to the ten largest clones. The material sequenced was whole blood, taken at baseline. Receptor source: an adult who was a healthcare worker with PCR-confirmed SARS-CoV-2 infection or an uninfected control (not recorded which).

This clonotype was seen only a few times. The V call is TRBV6-2 or TRBV6-3, the J call TRBJ2-1; D gene unclear. This CDR3 has 16 amino acids. The germline V gene encodes CDR1 MNHEY and CDR2 SVGEGT. V shed 6 bases and J shed 0 bases, with 15 bases lying between them. In DNA form, the CDR3 reads TGTGCCAGCAGCCGCCTCGACACGTCCTCCTACAATGAGCAGTTCTTC. Its protein is CASSRLDTSSYNEQFF.

The chain uses TRBV2 and TRBJ1-6, with D possibly TRBD1 on 5 matching bases. V was shortened by 1 base and J by 9 bases, with 10 bases between the two germline ends. The CDR3 totals 14 residues. Looked up from germline, CDR1 is SNHLY and CDR2 is FYNNEI. DNA of the CDR3: TGTGCCAGCAGTGAAGGAGGGGTCCCTTCACCCCTCCACTTT. It yields the protein CASSEGGVPSPLHF.

In this sample, this clonotype turned up a few times. The V and J genes are TRBV5-4 and TRBJ2-7; TRBD2 agrees at 10 bases. V was clipped by 3 bases and J by 3 bases; unmatched bases: 6. Germline V CDR1 and CDR2: SGHNT, YYREEE (reference sequence). CDR3 length: 15 residues. In DNA form, the CDR3 reads TGTGCCAGCAGCTATTTTGGGACTAGCGTCTACGAGCAGTACTTC. Amino acid sequence: CASSYFGTSVYEQYF.

This clonotype was seen only a few times. This sequence joins TRBV5-4 and TRBJ1-1; perhaps TRBD1 as D (6 bases). Trimming cost V 5 bases and J 3 bases, with 20 bases left between them. Germline CDR1 reads SGHNT; CDR2 reads YYREEE (reference sequence). The CDR3 covers 16 residues. This CDR3 is CASRLLFTGNDTEAFF. CDR3 DNA sequence: TGTGCCAGCAGGCTGCTATTCACAGGGAACGACACTGAAGCTTTCTTT.

The rearrangement joins TRBV11-3 to TRBJ2-1, with TRBD2 matching over 7 bases. V lost 4 bases and J lost 9; bases outside the gene matches: 3. Germline V gene lookup returns CDR1 SGHNT and CDR2 YENEEA. The CDR3 totals 12 residues. The CDR3 loop reads CASSSTSREQFF. The CDR3 nucleotides read TGTGCCAGCAGCTCGACTAGCCGTGAGCAGTTCTTC.

This clonotype was detected a few times. The V call is TRBV27, the J call TRBJ2-4; D unclear. V was cut by 2 bases and J by 5 bases, with 7 bases left in between. Germline V lookup: CDR1 MNHEY, CDR2 SMNVEV (reference sequence). This CDR3 spans 13 amino acids. CDR3 sequence: CASSLGVENIQYF. Here the CDR3 DNA reads TGTGCCAGCAGTTTAGGGGTCGAAAACATTCAGTACTTC.

This clonotype was seen only a few times. The chain uses TRBV7-2 and TRBJ2-7; D might be TRBD1 or TRBD2, each matching 6 bases. This CDR3 spans 14 amino acids. V lost 3 bases and J lost 3, with 12 bases in between. Germline CDR1 SGHTA, CDR2 FQGNSA. CDR3 protein: CASSFRQDYYEQYF. The CDR3 region has the DNA TGTGCCAGCAGCTTCCGACAGGACTACTACGAGCAGTACTTC.

The V call is TRBV20-1, the J call TRBJ2-3; 7 bases fit TRBD1. With V trimmed by 0 bases and J by 4 bases, 4 bases remained unmatched. CDR3 length: 14 residues. Germline CDR1 reads DFQATT; CDR2 reads SNEGSKA (reference sequence). CDR3 amino acids: CSARDRGGADTQYF. CDR3 in DNA: TGCAGTGCTAGAGATCGAGGGGGCGCAGATACGCAGTATTTT.

This clonotype has a count of ten or more. The chain couples TRBV9 to TRBJ2-5; D is unclear. CDR3 length: 16 amino acids. The germline V gene has CDR1 SGDLS and CDR2 YYNGEE. The V and J ends lost 0 bases and 2 bases respectively, with 14 bases between them. CDR3 bases: TGTGCCAGCAGCGTAGGGCGCAGCCACTATCAAGAGACCCAGTACTTC. Translated: CASSVGRSHYQETQYF.

Ten or more counts support this clonotype. The gene calls are TRBV12-3 or TRBV12-4 and TRBJ2-3, with 10 nucleotides matching TRBD2. The CDR3 consists of 15 residues. V lost 8 bases, J lost 2 bases, and 7 bases stayed unmatched. CDR3 nucleotide sequence: TGTGCCAGCTCCAAGACTAGCGGGCACACAGATACGCAGTATTTT. Translating it yields CASSKTSGHTDTQYF.

The chain is built from TRBV6-2 or TRBV6-3 and TRBJ1-2, with 8 bases matching TRBD1. Germline-derived CDR1 and CDR2 are MNHEY and SVGEGT. J was trimmed by 4 bases and V by 6 bases; bases with no gene match: 4. The CDR3 contains 13 residues. The CDR3 is CASRRTGSYGYTF. CDR3 DNA sequence: TGTGCCAGCAGAAGGACAGGGAGCTATGGCTACACCTTC.

This clonotype was seen a few times. This chain links TRBV7-3 with TRBJ2-2; possibly TRBD1 or TRBD2 for D (5 bases each). Germline V CDR1 and CDR2: SGHTA, FQGTGA. The CDR3 consists of 15 residues. Trimming stripped 4 bases from V and 6 bases from J, with 15 bases between. The CDR3 loop is CASSSRQRDPGELFF. In nucleotides, the CDR3 is TGTGCCAGCAGCTCTCGACAGAGGGACCCCGGGGAGCTGTTTTTT.

This clonotype was counted at least ten times. The chain couples TRBV19 to TRBJ2-5; TRBD2 matches 9 bases. J gave up 1 base and V 9 bases, and 6 bases lay outside the gene matches. Germline values: CDR1 LNHDA, CDR2 SQIVND (reference sequence). The CDR3 covers 14 residues. CDR3 protein: CASNRGLAQETQYF. The CDR3 region has the DNA TGTGCCAGCAACAGGGGACTAGCCCAAGAGACCCAGTACTTC.